This T cell receptor (beta chain) was observed in a study of identical twins. Study-level results: Researchers reported excess low generation probability among twin-shared out-of-frame alpha sequences.

MiXCR was run by TCRdb on the 5' RACE reads, yielding one entry per CDR3 protein. The profile shows roughly 240,000 distinct CDR3 sequences, around 7.6% of them singletons. CDR3 length: 12 residues. V lost 2 bases to trimming and J lost 6 bases, with 6 bases between them. CDR1 and CDR2 (germline): SGHNT, YYREEE (reference sequence). This clonotype was counted between two and nine times. Its antigen is unknown. The same specimen was also included in a second study, on yellow fever vaccine responses in identical twins.

The rearrangement joins TRBV5-4 to TRBJ2-1; no reliable D call. The TCR was taken from a woman aged 18-30 years in good health. The sequenced sample was CD8+ T cells sorted from blood. CDR3 sequence reads: CASSLNLNEQFF. The CDR3 DNA sequence: TGTGCCAGCAGCTTAAACCTCAATGAGCAGTTCTTC.